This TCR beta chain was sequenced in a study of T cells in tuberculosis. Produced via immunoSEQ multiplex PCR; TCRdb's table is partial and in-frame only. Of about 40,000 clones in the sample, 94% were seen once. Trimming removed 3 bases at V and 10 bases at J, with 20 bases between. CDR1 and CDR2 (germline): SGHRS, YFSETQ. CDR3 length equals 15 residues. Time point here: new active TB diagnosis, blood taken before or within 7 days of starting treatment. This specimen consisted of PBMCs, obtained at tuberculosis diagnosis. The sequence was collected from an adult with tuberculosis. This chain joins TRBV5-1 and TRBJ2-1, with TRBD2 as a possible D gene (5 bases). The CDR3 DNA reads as TGCGCCAGCAGCTCACGTACTAGGGCAGGCGAAGAGCAGTTCTTC. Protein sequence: CASSSRTRAGEEQFF.